These 10 T cell receptor beta chains were all obtained from the same sample, sequenced in a study of low-dose radiotherapy and immunotherapy resistance in tumors. Primers used for first-strand cDNA, a TRAV- and TRBV-specific set, covered both alpha and beta chains. For amplifying TCRs, the PCR ran for approximately 18 cycles with Phusion, which was used together with a constant-region primer and the adapter on the V primers. MiXCR was run by TCRdb on the reads, yielding one entry per CDR3 protein. The sample lists roughly 90,000 distinct CDR3 sequences; 20% to 25% were seen once. Indicated time point: after trial treatment. Regarding treatment: LDRT plus nivolumab, ipilimumab, low-dose cyclophosphamide and aspirin (RACIN trial). This sample comprised PBMCs, obtained after low-dose radiotherapy plus immunotherapy. The source of these receptors is a female donor with ovarian cancer.

This clonotype appeared many times. The rearrangement joins TRBV19 to TRBJ2-4; D may be TRBD1 (6 bases). This CDR3 contains 15 residues. Trimming shortened V by 4 bases and J by 3 bases, and 13 bases separated the two germline ends. Germline V CDR1 and CDR2: LNHDA, SQIVND (reference sequence). The DNA of the CDR3 is TGTGCCAGTAGTACCACCTGGACAGACAAAAACATTCAGTACTTC. Amino acid sequence: CASSTTWTDKNIQYF.

The V gene is TRBV14, the J gene TRBJ2-1; 11 bases align to TRBD2. V lost 3 bases and J lost 10; bases outside the gene matches: 11. This CDR3 is built from 16 residues. Germline loops: CDR1 SGHDN, CDR2 FVKESK. CDR3 residues: CASSQGSTSGSSEQFF. In DNA, the CDR3 is TGTGCCAGCAGCCAGGGGTCAACTAGCGGGAGTTCGGAGCAGTTCTTC.

This clonotype was counted many times. The genes are TRBV20-1 and TRBJ1-5; D may be TRBD1 (5 bases). This CDR3 region has 15 residues. Germline V gene data show CDR1 as DFQATT and CDR2 as SNEGSKA (reference sequence). Trimming removed 3 bases at V and 4 bases at J, with 16 bases between. The CDR3 loop reads CSAREPGLRNQPQHF. CDR3 nucleotides: TGCAGTGCTAGGGAACCGGGACTTCGAAATCAGCCCCAGCATTTT.

J is TRBJ2-5 and V is TRBV19, with a tentative D call TRBD2 (6 bases). The germline V gene encodes CDR1 LNHDA and CDR2 SQIVND (reference sequence). Trimming left V 5 bases short and J 5 bases short, with 15 bases between. The CDR3 length is 14 residues. The CDR3 sequence: CASSPRGGRETQYF. CDR3 in DNA: TGTGCCAGTAGTCCCCGTGGGGGGAGGGAGACCCAGTACTTC.

This clonotype was recorded at least ten times. This sequence joins TRBV20-1 and TRBJ1-2; the D is unclear. Germline CDR1 and CDR2: DFQATT and SNEGSKA (reference sequence). V was shortened by 3 bases and J by 2 bases, with 10 bases between the two germline ends. The CDR3 runs 13 residues. The CDR3 protein is CSASVRVNYGYTF. CDR3 coding DNA: TGCAGTGCTAGCGTGCGCGTCAACTATGGCTACACCTTC.

Only one count was recorded for this clonotype. The V gene is TRBV2, the J gene TRBJ1-5; D not resolved. CDR1 SNHLY and CDR2 FYNNEI come from the germline V gene. The ends were cut back, 3 bases at V and 3 bases at J, with 18 bases in the middle. This CDR3 has 17 amino acids. As DNA, the CDR3 is TGTGCCAGCAGTGATTCACCGGGCTCCCCTGACAATCAGCCCCAGCATTTT. This gives the protein CASSDSPGSPDNQPQHF.

This clonotype was picked up a small number of times. The chain links TRBV27 to TRBJ2-1; 8 nucleotides match TRBD2. The CDR3 has 14 amino acids. Germline assignment: CDR1 MNHEY and CDR2 SMNVEV (reference sequence). The V gene end was trimmed by 4 bases and the J gene end by 9 bases; junction bases not matched to a gene: 8. CDR3 sequence: CASSSQREWGEQFF. CDR3 DNA: TGTGCCAGCAGTTCACAGCGGGAGTGGGGTGAGCAGTTCTTC.

The chain combines TRBV7-2 with TRBJ2-1; D is unresolved. The CDR3 has 15 amino acids. V lost 1 base, J lost 0 bases, and 7 bases lay in between. The germline V gene has CDR1 SGHTA and CDR2 FQGNSA. The CDR3: CASSLGWNSYNEQFF. CDR3 coding DNA: TGTGCCAGCAGCTTAGGTTGGAACTCCTACAATGAGCAGTTCTTC. Drawing the rest from reference TRBV7-2 and TRBJ2-1, the complete variable domain is GAGVSQSPSNKVTEKGKDVELRCDPISGHTALYWYRQSLGQGLEFLIYFQGNSAPDKSGLPSDRFSAERTGGSVSTLTIQRTQQEDSAVYLCASSLGWNSYNEQFFGPGTRLTVL.

The chain combines TRBV30 with TRBJ2-1, with D maybe TRBD2 (7 bases). The V and J ends lost 4 bases and 9 bases respectively, with 28 bases between them. In germline, CDR1 is GTSNPN, CDR2 SVGIG (reference sequence). There are 17 residues in the CDR3. The CDR3 region has the DNA TGTGCCTGGAACTTTGTGAGGGGGGGGACGTCTTTTGGTGAGCAGTTCTTC. Protein product: CAWNFVRGGTSFGEQFF.

V and J are TRBV3-1 and TRBJ2-7, with 9 bases identical to TRBD2. V lost 1 base to trimming and J lost 6 bases; unmatched junction nucleotides: 7. This CDR3 has 15 residues. Per the germline V gene, CDR1 is LGHDT and CDR2 is YNNKEL (reference sequence). The CDR3 spells CASSQASGMSSEQYF. In DNA form, the CDR3 reads TGTGCCAGCAGCCAAGCTAGCGGGATGTCGAGCGAGCAGTACTTC.